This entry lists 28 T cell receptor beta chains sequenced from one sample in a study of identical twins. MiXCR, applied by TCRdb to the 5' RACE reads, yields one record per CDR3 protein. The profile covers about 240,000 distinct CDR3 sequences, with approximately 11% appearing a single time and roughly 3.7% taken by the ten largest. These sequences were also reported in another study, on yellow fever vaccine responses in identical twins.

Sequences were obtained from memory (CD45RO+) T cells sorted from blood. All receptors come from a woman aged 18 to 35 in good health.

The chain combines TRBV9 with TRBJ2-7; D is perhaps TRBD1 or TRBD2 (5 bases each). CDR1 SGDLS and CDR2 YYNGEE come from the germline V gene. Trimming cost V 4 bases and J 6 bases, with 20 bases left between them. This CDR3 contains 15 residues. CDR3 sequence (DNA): TGTGCCAGCAGCCTCCCGGGACCAGGGATGGGCGAGCAGTACTTC. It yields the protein CASSLPGPGMGEQYF.

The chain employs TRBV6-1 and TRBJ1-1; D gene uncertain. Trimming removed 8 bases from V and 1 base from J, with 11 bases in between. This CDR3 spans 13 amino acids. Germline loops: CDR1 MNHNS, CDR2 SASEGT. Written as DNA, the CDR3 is TGTGCCAGCGGAATTTACACGAACACTGAAGCTTTCTTT. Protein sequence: CASGIYTNTEAFF.

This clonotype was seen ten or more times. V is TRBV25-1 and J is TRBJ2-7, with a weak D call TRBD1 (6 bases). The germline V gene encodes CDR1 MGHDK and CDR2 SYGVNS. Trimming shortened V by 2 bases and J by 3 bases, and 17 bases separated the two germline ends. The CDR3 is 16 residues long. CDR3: CASSEGDEQGVYEQYF. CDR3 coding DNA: TGTGCCAGCAGTGAAGGAGATGAACAGGGAGTCTACGAGCAGTACTTC.

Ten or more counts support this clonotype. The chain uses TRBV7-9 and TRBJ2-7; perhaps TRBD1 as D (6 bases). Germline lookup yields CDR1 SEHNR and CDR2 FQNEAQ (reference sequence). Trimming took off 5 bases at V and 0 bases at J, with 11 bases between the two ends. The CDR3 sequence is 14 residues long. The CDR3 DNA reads TGTGCCAGCAGCGACACAGGGCACTCCTACGAGCAGTACTTC. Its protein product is CASSDTGHSYEQYF.

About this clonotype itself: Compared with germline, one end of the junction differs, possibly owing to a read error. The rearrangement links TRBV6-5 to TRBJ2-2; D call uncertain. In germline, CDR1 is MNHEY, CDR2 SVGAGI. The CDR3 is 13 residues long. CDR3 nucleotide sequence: TGTGCCAGCATTTACGGAGACACCGGGGAGCTGTTTTTT. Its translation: CASIYGDTGELFF.

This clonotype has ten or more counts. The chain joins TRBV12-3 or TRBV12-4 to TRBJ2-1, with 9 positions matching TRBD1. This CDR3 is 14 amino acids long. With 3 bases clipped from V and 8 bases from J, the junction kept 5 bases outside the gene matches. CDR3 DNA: TGTGCCAGCAGTTTCGGACAGGGGATCCATGAGCAGTTCTTC. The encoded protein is CASSFGQGIHEQFF.

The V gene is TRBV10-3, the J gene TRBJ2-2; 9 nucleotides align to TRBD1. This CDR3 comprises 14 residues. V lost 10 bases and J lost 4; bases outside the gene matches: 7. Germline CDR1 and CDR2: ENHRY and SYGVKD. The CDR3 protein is CATKGQGTTGELFF. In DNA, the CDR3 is TGTGCCACTAAGGGACAGGGAACCACCGGGGAGCTGTTTTTT.

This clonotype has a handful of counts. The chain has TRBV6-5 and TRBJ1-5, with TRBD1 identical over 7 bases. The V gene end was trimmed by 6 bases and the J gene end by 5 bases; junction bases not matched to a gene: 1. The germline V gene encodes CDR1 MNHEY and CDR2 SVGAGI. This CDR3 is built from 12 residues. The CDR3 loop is CASSRGDQPQHF. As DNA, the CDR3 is TGTGCCAGCAGCAGGGGGGATCAGCCCCAGCATTTT.

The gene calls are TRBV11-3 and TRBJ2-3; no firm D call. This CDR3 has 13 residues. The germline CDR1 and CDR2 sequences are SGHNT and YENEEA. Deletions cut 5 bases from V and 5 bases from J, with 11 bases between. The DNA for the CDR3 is TGTGCCAGCAGCCAACAATCTGGAGATACGCAGTATTTT. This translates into CASSQQSGDTQYF. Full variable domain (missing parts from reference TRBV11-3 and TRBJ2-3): EAGVVQSPRYKIIEKKQPVAFWCNPISGHNTLYWYLQNLGQGPELLIRYENEEAVDDSQLPKDRFSAERLKGVDSTLKIQPAELGDSAVYLCASSQQSGDTQYFGPGTRLTVL.

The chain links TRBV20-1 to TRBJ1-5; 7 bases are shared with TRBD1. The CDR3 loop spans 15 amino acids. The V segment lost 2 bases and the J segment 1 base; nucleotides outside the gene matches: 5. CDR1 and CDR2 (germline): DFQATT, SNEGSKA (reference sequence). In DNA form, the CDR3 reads TGCAGTGCTAGAAGAGGGGGCGAGAGCAATCAGCCCCAGCATTTT. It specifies CSARRGGESNQPQHF.

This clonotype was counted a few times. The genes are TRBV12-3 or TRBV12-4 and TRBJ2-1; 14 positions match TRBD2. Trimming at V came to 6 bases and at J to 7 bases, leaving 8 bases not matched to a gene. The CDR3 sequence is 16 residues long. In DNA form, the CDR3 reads TGTGCCAGCAGCGAACGGACTAGCGGGGGGAAGAATGAGCAGTTCTTC. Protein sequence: CASSERTSGGKNEQFF.

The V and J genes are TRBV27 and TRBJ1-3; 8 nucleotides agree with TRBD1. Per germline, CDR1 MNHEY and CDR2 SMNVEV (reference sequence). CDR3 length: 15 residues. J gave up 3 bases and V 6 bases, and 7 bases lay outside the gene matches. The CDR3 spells CASSVRQGFGNTIYF. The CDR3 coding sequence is TGTGCCAGCAGCGTGAGACAGGGGTTTGGAAACACCATATATTTT.

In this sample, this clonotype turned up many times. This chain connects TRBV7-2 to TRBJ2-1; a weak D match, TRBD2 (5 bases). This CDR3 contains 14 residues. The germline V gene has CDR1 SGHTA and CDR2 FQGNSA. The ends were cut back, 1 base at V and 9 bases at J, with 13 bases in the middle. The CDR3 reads CASSLGSLLGEQFF. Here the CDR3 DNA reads TGTGCCAGCAGCTTAGGATCCCTACTAGGTGAGCAGTTCTTC.

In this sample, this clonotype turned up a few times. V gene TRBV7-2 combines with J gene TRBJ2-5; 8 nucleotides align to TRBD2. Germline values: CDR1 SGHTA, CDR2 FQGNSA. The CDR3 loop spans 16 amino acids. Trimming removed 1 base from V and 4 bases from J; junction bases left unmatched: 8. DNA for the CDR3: TGTGCCAGCAGCTTAGGGCTGGCGGGAGGTGGAGAGACCCAGTACTTC. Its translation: CASSLGLAGGGETQYF. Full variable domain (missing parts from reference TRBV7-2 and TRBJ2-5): GAGVSQSPSNKVTEKGKDVELRCDPISGHTALYWYRQSLGQGLEFLIYFQGNSAPDKSGLPSDRFSAERTGGSVSTLTIQRTQQEDSAVYLCASSLGLAGGGETQYFGPGTRLLVL.

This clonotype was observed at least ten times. CDR3 residues: CASSLGSFGLGRSGQYF. The DNA for the CDR3 is TGTGCCAGCAGCTTAGGATCCTTTGGACTAGGTCGTAGTGGGCAGTACTTC. The J gene is TRBJ2-7, the V gene TRBV11-2, with TRBD2 identical over 7 bases. After removal of 1 base from V and 9 bases from J, the junction contained 18 bases not matched to a gene. Germline V gene lookup returns CDR1 SGHAT and CDR2 FQNNGV. The length of the CDR3 is 17 residues. Looking up the rest from reference TRBV11-2 and TRBJ2-7 gives the full variable domain: EAGVAQSPRYKIIEKRQSVAFWCNPISGHATLYWYQQILGQGPKLLIQFQNNGVVDDSQLPKDRFSAERLKGVDSTLKIQPAKLEDSAVYLCASSLGSFGLGRSGQYFGPGTRLTVT.

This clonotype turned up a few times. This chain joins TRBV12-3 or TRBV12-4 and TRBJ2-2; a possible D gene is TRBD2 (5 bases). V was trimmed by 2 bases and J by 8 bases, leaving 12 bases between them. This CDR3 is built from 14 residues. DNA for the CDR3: TGTGCCAGCAGTTTACAAGCGGAGAGGGGGGAGCTGTTTTTT. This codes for CASSLQAERGELFF.

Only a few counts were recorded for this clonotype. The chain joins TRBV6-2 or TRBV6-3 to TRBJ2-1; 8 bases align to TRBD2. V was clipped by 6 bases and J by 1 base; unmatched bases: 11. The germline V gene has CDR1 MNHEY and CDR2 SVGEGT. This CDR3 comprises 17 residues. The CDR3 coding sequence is TGTGCCAGCAGGTCCTTAACTCTAGCGGGTTCCTACAATGAGCAGTTCTTC. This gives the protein CASRSLTLAGSYNEQFF.

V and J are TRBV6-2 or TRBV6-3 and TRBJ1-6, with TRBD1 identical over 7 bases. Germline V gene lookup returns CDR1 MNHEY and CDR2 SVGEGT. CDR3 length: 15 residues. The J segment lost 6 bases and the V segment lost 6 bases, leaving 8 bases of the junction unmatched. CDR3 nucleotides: TGTGCCAGCAGAAAACCGGGACAGCCTAATTCACCCCTCCACTTT. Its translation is CASRKPGQPNSPLHF.

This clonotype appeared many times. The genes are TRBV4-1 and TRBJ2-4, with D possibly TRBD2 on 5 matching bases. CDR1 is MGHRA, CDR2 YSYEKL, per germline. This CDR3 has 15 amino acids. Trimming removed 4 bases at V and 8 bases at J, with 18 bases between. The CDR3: CASSPHRVPEDIQYF. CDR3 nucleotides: TGCGCCAGCAGCCCCCACCGGGTCCCGGAGGACATTCAGTACTTC.

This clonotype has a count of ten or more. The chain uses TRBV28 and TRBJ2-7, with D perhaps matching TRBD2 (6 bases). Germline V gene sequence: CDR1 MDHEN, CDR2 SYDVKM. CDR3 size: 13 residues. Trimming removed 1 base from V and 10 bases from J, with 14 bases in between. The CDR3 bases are TGTGCCAGCAGTTTATCGGAGGGCCCTAGTCAGTACTTC. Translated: CASSLSEGPSQYF.

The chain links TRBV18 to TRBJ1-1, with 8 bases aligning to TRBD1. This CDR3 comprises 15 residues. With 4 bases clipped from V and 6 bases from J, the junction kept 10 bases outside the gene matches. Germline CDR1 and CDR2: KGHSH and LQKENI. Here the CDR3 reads CASSLTGVLYSEAFF. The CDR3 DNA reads TGTGCCAGCTCACTGACAGGGGTGTTATACTCTGAAGCTTTCTTT.

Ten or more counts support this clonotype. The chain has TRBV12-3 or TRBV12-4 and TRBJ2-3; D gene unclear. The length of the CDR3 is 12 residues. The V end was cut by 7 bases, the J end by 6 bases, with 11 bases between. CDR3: CASTRTQDTQYF. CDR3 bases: TGTGCCAGCACCCGGACGCAGGATACGCAGTATTTT.

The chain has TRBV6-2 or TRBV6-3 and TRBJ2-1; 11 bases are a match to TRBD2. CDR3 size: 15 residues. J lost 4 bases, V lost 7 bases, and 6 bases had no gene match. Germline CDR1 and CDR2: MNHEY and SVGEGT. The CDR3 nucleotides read TGTGCCAGCACCGATGGACTAGCGGGTTACAATGAGCAGTTCTTC. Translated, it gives CASTDGLAGYNEQFF.

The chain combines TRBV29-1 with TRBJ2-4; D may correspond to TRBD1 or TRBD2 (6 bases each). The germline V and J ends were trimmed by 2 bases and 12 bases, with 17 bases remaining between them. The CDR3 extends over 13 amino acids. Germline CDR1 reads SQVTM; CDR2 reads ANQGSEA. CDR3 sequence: CSVESYGGKTQYF. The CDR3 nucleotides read TGCAGCGTTGAAAGTTACGGGGGCAAGACTCAGTACTTC.

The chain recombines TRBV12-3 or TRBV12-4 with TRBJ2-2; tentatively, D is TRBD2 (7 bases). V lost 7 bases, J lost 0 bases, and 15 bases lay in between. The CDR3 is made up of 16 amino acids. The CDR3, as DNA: TGTGCCAGCACCCGAGGGGGACTATCGAACACCGGGGAGCTGTTTTTT. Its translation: CASTRGGLSNTGELFF.

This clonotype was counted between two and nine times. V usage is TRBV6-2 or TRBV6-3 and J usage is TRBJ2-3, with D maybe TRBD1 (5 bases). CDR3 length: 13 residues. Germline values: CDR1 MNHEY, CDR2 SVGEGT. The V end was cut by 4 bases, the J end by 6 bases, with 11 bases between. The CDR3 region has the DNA TGTGCCAGCAGTTTGGGGCCGTGGGATACGCAGTATTTT. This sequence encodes CASSLGPWDTQYF.

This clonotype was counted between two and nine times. In DNA form, the CDR3 reads TGCGCCAGCAGCTTGAGTCCTCTAGGGGATCCCCCAGATACGCAGTATTTT. Translated, it gives CASSLSPLGDPPDTQYF. The gene calls are TRBV5-1 and TRBJ2-3; maybe TRBD1 (5 bases). Germline-derived CDR1 and CDR2 are SGHRS and YFSETQ. The ends were cut back, 1 base at V and 4 bases at J, with 19 bases in the middle. This CDR3 is 17 amino acids long. The whole variable domain, remainder taken from reference TRBV5-1 and TRBJ2-3, is KAGVTQTPRYLIKTRGQQVTLSCSPISGHRSVSWYQQTPGQGLQFLFEYFSETQRNKGNFPGRFSGRQFSNSRSEMNVSTLELGDSALYLCASSLSPLGDPPDTQYFGPGTRLTVL.

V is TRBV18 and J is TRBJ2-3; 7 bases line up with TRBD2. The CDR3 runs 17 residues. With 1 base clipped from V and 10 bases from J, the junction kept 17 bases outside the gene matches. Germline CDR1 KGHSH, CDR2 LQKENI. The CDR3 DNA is TGTGCCAGCTCACCACAGAAGAGCGGGACGTGGATCGGCGCGCAGTATTTT. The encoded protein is CASSPQKSGTWIGAQYF. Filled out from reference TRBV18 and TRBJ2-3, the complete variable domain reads NAGVMQNPRHLVRRRGQEARLRCSPMKGHSHVYWYRQLPEEGLKFMVYLQKENIIDESGMPKERFSAEFPKEGPSILRIQQVVRGDSAAYFCASSPQKSGTWIGAQYFGPGTRLTVL.